The 23 T cell receptor beta chains listed next were all sequenced from one sample in a study of radiotherapy plus CTLA-4 blockade in lung cancer (dated by TCRdb to the late 2010s). The library came from the immunoSEQ multiplex PCR assay. The source is immuneACCESS, and TCRdb retained only in-frame sequences with V and J called. Part of the clones is not carried over; for the studies checked, unresolved V genes explain less than half of this, and the remainder is unexplained. The sample contains 25,000 to 35,000 clones, around four fifths of them found a single time. The ten largest clonotypes hold around 7.2% of the sample. Specimen: peripheral blood, collected from a patient treated with radiotherapy plus ipilimumab. These TCRs come from a human donor with non-small cell lung cancer who had stable disease on radiotherapy plus ipilimumab.

The chain recombines TRBV19 with TRBJ1-1; 9 bases match TRBD1. Germline CDR1 reads LNHDA; CDR2 reads SQIVND (reference sequence). After removal of 5 bases from V and 3 bases from J, the junction contained 7 bases not matched to a gene. This CDR3 has 15 residues. CDR3 amino acids: CASSGLQGADTEAFF. The CDR3 bases are TGTGCCAGTAGTGGGTTACAGGGGGCCGACACTGAAGCTTTCTTT.

The J gene is TRBJ2-7, the V gene TRBV6-1, with D possibly matching TRBD1 (5 bases). Germline V gene lookup returns CDR1 MNHNS and CDR2 SASEGT. Trimming stripped 11 bases from V and 3 bases from J, with 17 bases between. The CDR3 is made up of 13 amino acids. CDR3 in DNA: TGTGCCTCCCGGCGAGAGCAGGGCTACGAGCAGTACTTC. Its protein product is CASRREQGYEQYF.

The V call is TRBV7-9, the J call TRBJ1-2; 11 bases fit TRBD1. Germline-derived CDR1 and CDR2 are SEHNR and FQNEAQ (reference sequence). This CDR3 has 14 residues. With 6 bases clipped from V and 13 bases from J, the junction kept 13 bases outside the gene matches. The CDR3 here is CASSLGQGARMITF. In DNA form, the CDR3 reads TGTGCCAGCAGTCTCGGACAGGGGGCGCGGATGATCACCTTC.

The chain links TRBV27 to TRBJ2-5; D remains ambiguous. Germline values: CDR1 MNHEY, CDR2 SMNVEV (reference sequence). The CDR3 spans 16 residues. V was clipped by 5 bases and J by 3 bases, with 19 bases between them. The CDR3 sequence: CASSSTWVASEETQYF. The CDR3 coding sequence is TGTGCCAGCAGTAGCACCTGGGTGGCGAGTGAAGAGACCCAGTACTTC.

This sequence joins TRBV19 and TRBJ2-2; 7 bases line up with TRBD2. The CDR3 extends over 16 amino acids. With 7 bases clipped from V and 1 base from J, the junction kept 9 bases outside the gene matches. The germline V gene encodes CDR1 LNHDA and CDR2 SQIVND (reference sequence). In DNA form, the CDR3 reads TGTGCCAGTACCCCCCGGGAGGCCTGGAACACCGGGGAGCTGTTTTTT. It specifies CASTPREAWNTGELFF. The full variable domain, completed using reference TRBV19 and TRBJ2-2, is DGGITQSPKYLFRKEGQNVTLSCEQNLNHDAMYWYRQDPGQGLRLIYYSQIVNDFQKGDIAEGYSVSREKKESFPLTVTSAQKNPTAFYLCASTPREAWNTGELFFGEGSRLTVL.

The CDR3 spells CASSGSGQGQPQHF. The CDR3 nucleotides are TGTGCCAGCAGCGGGTCGGGACAGGGCCAGCCCCAGCATTTT. The genes are TRBV9 and TRBJ1-5; 9 bases are a match to TRBD1. In germline, CDR1 is SGDLS, CDR2 YYNGEE. The trim removed 3 bases at V and 7 bases at J, leaving 5 bases unmatched. There are 14 residues in the CDR3.

The V call is TRBV4-1, the J call TRBJ2-3; TRBD2 aligns across 10 bases. J lost 0 bases, V lost 2 bases, and 5 bases had no gene match. CDR1 and CDR2 (germline): MGHRA, YSYEKL. The CDR3 loop spans 17 amino acids. CDR3 residues: CASSQLSSGGSTDTQYF. In nucleotides, the CDR3 is TGCGCCAGCAGCCAATTATCTAGCGGGGGCAGCACAGATACGCAGTATTTT.

The gene calls are TRBV5-1 and TRBJ2-1; tentatively, D is TRBD2 (6 bases). The CDR3 consists of 15 residues. V was shortened by 6 bases and J by 6 bases, with 19 bases between the two germline ends. Germline V CDR1 and CDR2: SGHRS, YFSETQ. The CDR3 sequence: CASISGTASGNEQFF. The DNA of the CDR3 is TGCGCCAGCATCTCCGGGACTGCCAGCGGCAATGAGCAGTTCTTC. The full variable domain, rest sourced from reference TRBV5-1 and TRBJ2-1, is KAGVTQTPRYLIKTRGQQVTLSCSPISGHRSVSWYQQTPGQGLQFLFEYFSETQRNKGNFPGRFSGRQFSNSRSEMNVSTLELGDSALYLCASISGTASGNEQFFGPGTRLTVL.

The chain joins TRBV4-1 to TRBJ2-7, with 7 bases identical to TRBD1. Germline assignment: CDR1 MGHRA and CDR2 YSYEKL. Trimming at V came to 0 bases and at J to 5 bases, leaving 10 bases not matched to a gene. The CDR3 covers 16 residues. The CDR3 sequence: CASSQEIDRAVDEQYF. In DNA form, the CDR3 reads TGCGCCAGCAGCCAAGAAATAGACAGGGCTGTGGACGAGCAGTACTTC.

The chain combines TRBV28 with TRBJ1-2, with 7 bases lining up with TRBD1. Germline assignment: CDR1 MDHEN and CDR2 SYDVKM. This CDR3 contains 14 residues. J lost 3 bases, V lost 5 bases, and 6 bases had no gene match. The chain's CDR3 is CASSPGQAHYGYTF. CDR3 coding DNA: TGTGCCAGCAGTCCCGGACAGGCTCACTATGGCTACACCTTC.

The chain recombines TRBV9 with TRBJ2-6; D is unclear. The CDR3 sequence is 15 residues long. Germline CDR1 SGDLS, CDR2 YYNGEE. Trimming shortened V by 4 bases and J by 4 bases, and 12 bases separated the two germline ends. CDR3 DNA: TGTGCCAGCAGCCCGACTGGAGCGGGGGCCAACGTCCTGACTTTC. It encodes CASSPTGAGANVLTF.

This clone appeared a few times. This chain joins TRBV28 and TRBJ1-5; 8 bases match TRBD1. Germline CDR1 MDHEN, CDR2 SYDVKM. This CDR3 is built from 15 residues. V dropped 1 base and J dropped 6; count of bases not matched to a gene: 5. The CDR3 loop reads CASSLSGTGSQPQHF. CDR3 in DNA: TGTGCCAGCAGTTTATCCGGGACAGGTAGTCAGCCCCAGCATTTT.

This clone showed up just once. The chain uses TRBV9 and TRBJ2-3, with 7 positions matching TRBD1. The V segment lost 0 bases and the J segment 2 bases; nucleotides outside the gene matches: 6. CDR1 is SGDLS and CDR2 is YYNGEE in the germline V gene. This CDR3 has 16 amino acids. CDR3 sequence reads: CASSVVSGGPTDTQYF. The CDR3 bases are TGTGCCAGCAGCGTAGTCTCAGGGGGTCCCACAGATACGCAGTATTTT.

The V and J genes are TRBV6-1 and TRBJ1-5, with TRBD1 as a possible D gene (6 bases). The V end was cut by 5 bases, the J end by 3 bases, with 11 bases between. Germline CDR1 is MNHNS and CDR2 is SASEGT. This CDR3 is 14 amino acids long. The CDR3 DNA reads TGTGCCAGCAGTTATGGGGGGGCCAATCAGCCCCAGCATTTT. Its translation: CASSYGGANQPQHF.

The chain employs TRBV30 and TRBJ2-7; 10 nucleotides align to TRBD2. The trim removed 5 bases at V and 10 bases at J, leaving 8 bases unmatched. This CDR3 is 12 amino acids long. Germline values: CDR1 GTSNPN, CDR2 SVGIG (reference sequence). CDR3 in DNA: TGTGCCTGGGGGACTAGCGAGGGGGACCAGTACTTC. Translated, it gives CAWGTSEGDQYF.

This chain connects TRBV6-6 to TRBJ1-2; 7 bases map to TRBD1. V dropped 4 bases and J dropped 4; count of bases not matched to a gene: 9. The CDR3 runs 15 residues. Germline values: CDR1 MNHNY, CDR2 SVGAGI (reference sequence). CDR3 residues: CASSSPGTEGYGYTF. The CDR3 region has the DNA TGTGCCAGCAGTTCCCCCGGGACAGAGGGCTATGGCTACACCTTC.

This clone occurred once. This chain links TRBV6-5 with TRBJ2-1; 7 positions match TRBD2. V shed 0 bases and J 4 bases; nucleotides not matched to a gene: 6. The CDR3 runs to 16 residues. Germline assignment: CDR1 MNHEY and CDR2 SVGAGI. The DNA of the CDR3 is TGTGCCAGCAGTTACTCGAACGGGGGGAAATACAATGAGCAGTTCTTC. This translates into CASSYSNGGKYNEQFF.

J is TRBJ2-5 and V is TRBV5-1, with 12 bases identical to TRBD1. This CDR3 spans 17 amino acids. Trimming cost V 4 bases and J 0 bases; bases outside gene matches: 7. Looked up from germline, CDR1 is SGHRS and CDR2 is YFSETQ. This CDR3 reads CASSPGQGAGNQETQYF. The CDR3 DNA reads TGCGCCAGCAGCCCGGGACAGGGGGCGGGAAACCAAGAGACCCAGTACTTC.

This chain links TRBV9 with TRBJ1-1, with D perhaps matching TRBD1 (6 bases). V lost 4 bases to trimming and J lost 2 bases, with 12 bases between them. This CDR3 contains 14 residues. Germline-derived CDR1 and CDR2 are SGDLS and YYNGEE. The CDR3 region is CASSIGQINTEAFF. Written as DNA, the CDR3 is TGTGCCAGCAGCATAGGACAGATAAACACTGAAGCTTTCTTT.

The chain combines TRBV5-4 with TRBJ2-6; 8 bases line up with TRBD1. Trimming removed 2 bases from V and 1 base from J; junction bases left unmatched: 5. CDR1 is SGHNT and CDR2 is YYREEE in the germline V gene (reference sequence). This CDR3 is built from 17 residues. The CDR3 is CASSFGQGGSGANVLTF. The CDR3 bases are TGTGCCAGCAGCTTTGGACAGGGAGGATCTGGGGCCAACGTCCTGACTTTC. The full variable domain, in which reference TRBV5-4 and TRBJ2-6 provide the parts outside the CDR3, is ETGVTQSPTHLIKTRGQQVTLRCSSQSGHNTVSWYQQALGQGPQFIFQYYREEENGRGNFPPRFSGLQFPNYSSELNVNALELDDSALYLCASSFGQGGSGANVLTFGAGSRLTVL.

This chain links TRBV7-2 with TRBJ1-5; D possibly corresponds to TRBD1 (5 bases). Trimming removed 2 bases from V and 4 bases from J, with 15 bases in between. The CDR3 runs 16 residues. CDR1 is SGHTA and CDR2 is FQGNSA in the germline V gene. CDR3 protein: CASSLSGGPTNQPQHF. The CDR3 DNA sequence: TGTGCCAGCAGCTTATCGGGGGGTCCAACAAATCAGCCCCAGCATTTT.

Details on this clone: A read error may produce the germline difference seen at one junction end. The genes are TRBV6-5 and TRBJ1-2; D ambiguous. Germline V gene lookup returns CDR1 MNHEY and CDR2 SVGAGI. This CDR3 region has 15 residues. The CDR3 loop is CAGSYSTSPHYGYTF. The CDR3 coding sequence is TGTGCCGGCAGTTACTCCACCTCACCTCACTATGGCTACACCTTC.

The J gene is TRBJ1-3, the V gene TRBV25-1; perhaps TRBD1 as D (5 bases). CDR1 and CDR2 from the germline V gene are MGHDK and SYGVNS. The CDR3 has 14 amino acids. The V gene lost 3 bases and the J gene lost 3 bases, with 9 bases spanning the gap. The CDR3 region has the DNA TGTGCCAGCAGTGAGAGGGGCGTTGGAAACACCATATATTTT. Amino acid sequence: CASSERGVGNTIYF.